Given below is one T cell receptor (beta chain) in context. One end of the junction fails to match germline, which may point to a read error. The sample is drawn from a study of T cell repertoires in cytomegalovirus infection. Overall study: Public TCR beta signatures marked donors with CMV infection and the matching HLA.

Germline assignment: CDR1 SGHVS and CDR2 FQNEAQ. This CDR3 has 15 residues. MiXCR was run by TCRdb on the reads, yielding one entry per CDR3 protein. The sample has more than 500,000 distinct CDR3 sequences, approximately 15% seen once. The chain is built from TRBV7-8 and TRBJ2-2; weak D call: TRBD2 (5 bases). This TCR derives from a human donor in good health (CMV status not recorded). Some clones in this sample may be carry-over from other donors' samples. Sequenced material: CD8+ T cells from PBMCs. CDR3 sequence (DNA): TGTGCCAGCAGCTTAGCAATAACGAAAACCGGGGAGCTTTTTTTT. Its translation is CASSLAITKTGELFF.